The 15 T cell receptor beta chains presented below share a single source sample, sequenced in a study of shared clonotypes between healthy human individuals. The assay was immunoSEQ multiplex PCR, and TCRdb's table has in-frame clones only and misses some. The repertoire holds fewer than 1.6 million clones, with around 98.5% as singletons. The sequencing input was naive CD4+ T cells sorted from blood. Subset indicated: CD45RA+ positively selected. All receptors derive from a man younger than 45 in good health.

The chain employs TRBV2 and TRBJ1-5; possibly TRBD1 for D (5 bases). Trimming took off 2 bases at V and 7 bases at J, with 12 bases between the two ends. This CDR3 is 14 amino acids long. CDR1 and CDR2 (germline): SNHLY, FYNNEI. Written as DNA, the CDR3 is TGTGCCAGCAGTGAACAGACAGCGGAGCAGCCCCAGCATTTT. The encoded protein is CASSEQTAEQPQHF.

The V and J genes are TRBV9 and TRBJ1-4; D gene unclear. V gave up 0 bases and J gave up 7 bases, with 10 bases separating them. The CDR3 length is 14 residues. Germline CDR1 reads SGDLS; CDR2 reads YYNGEE. CDR3 amino acids: CASSVGVLGEKLFF. For the CDR3, the DNA is TGTGCCAGCAGCGTAGGGGTCCTCGGTGAAAAACTGTTTTTT.

The genes are TRBV7-9 and TRBJ2-1, with 8 nucleotides matching TRBD2. Germline CDR1 SEHNR, CDR2 FQNEAQ (reference sequence). V lost 2 bases, J lost 6 bases, and 6 bases stayed unmatched. The CDR3 contains 15 residues. CDR3 DNA sequence: TGTGCCAGCAGCTTACCCACTAGCGGCCGCAATGAGCAGTTCTTC. It yields the protein CASSLPTSGRNEQFF.

The V call is TRBV7-8, the J call TRBJ1-2, with D tentatively TRBD1 (6 bases). The V end was cut by 1 base, the J end by 7 bases, with 22 bases between. CDR1 and CDR2 (germline): SGHVS, FQNEAQ. This CDR3 region has 17 residues. The CDR3 loop reads CASSLEGTRLLSSGYTF. CDR3 in DNA: TGTGCCAGCAGCTTAGAAGGGACACGTCTTCTTTCTAGTGGCTACACCTTC.

The chain has TRBV28 and TRBJ1-1, with D unresolved. This CDR3 spans 12 amino acids. Germline V CDR1 and CDR2: MDHEN, SYDVKM. The ends were cut back, 5 bases at V and 5 bases at J, with 9 bases in the middle. The CDR3 DNA follows: TGTGCCAGCAGTACTGGGATTACTGAAGCTTTCTTT. Translating it yields CASSTGITEAFF.

The rearrangement uses TRBV28 and TRBJ2-7; a weak D match, TRBD2 (6 bases). The CDR3 length is 13 residues. From germline, CDR1 is MDHEN and CDR2 SYDVKM. V dropped 2 bases and J dropped 6 bases, with 11 bases sitting between them. The CDR3 loop is CASSLAGPREQYF. The CDR3 DNA follows: TGTGCCAGCAGTTTAGCGGGACCCCGCGAGCAGTACTTC.

The chain recombines TRBV15 with TRBJ2-7; D is ambiguous. The CDR3 loop spans 14 amino acids. CDR1 and CDR2 from the germline V gene are LNHNV and YYDKDF (reference sequence). Trimming cost V 0 bases and J 5 bases, with 11 bases left between them. This chain's CDR3 is CATSRDLQQNEQYF. The CDR3 nucleotides read TGTGCCACCAGCAGAGATCTACAGCAAAACGAGCAGTACTTC.

About this clone itself: The same CDR3 can be traced to other DNA sequences in this sample. The V gene is TRBV18, the J gene TRBJ1-1, with 10 bases matching TRBD1. The CDR3 sequence is 14 residues long. The V and J ends lost 6 bases and 3 bases, in that order; junction bases with no gene match: 4. CDR1 and CDR2 from the germline V gene are KGHSH and LQKENI. CDR3 region: CASSPTGGDTEAFF. The CDR3 coding sequence is TGTGCCAGCTCGCCGACAGGGGGCGACACTGAAGCTTTCTTT.

The chain is built from TRBV29-1 and TRBJ1-2; 7 nucleotides align to TRBD1. The germline V gene has CDR1 SQVTM and CDR2 ANQGSEA. The CDR3 loop spans 13 amino acids. Trimming at V came to 7 bases and at J to 4 bases, leaving 9 bases not matched to a gene. The DNA of the CDR3 is TGCAGCGCAGGAGACAGGGTCGGCTATGGCTACACCTTC. Translation gives CSAGDRVGYGYTF.

This clone showed up just once. Other DNA sequences from this sample encode an identical CDR3 as well. V is TRBV9 and J is TRBJ2-2; D is perhaps TRBD2 (5 bases). The CDR3 runs 14 residues. V lost 1 base, J lost 7 bases, and 11 bases lay in between. Germline V gene sequence: CDR1 SGDLS, CDR2 YYNGEE. The CDR3 bases are TGTGCCAGCAGCGTAAGAGGGCCCGGCGGGGAGCTGTTTTTT. This codes for CASSVRGPGGELFF.

The chain couples TRBV6-1 to TRBJ1-5, with a tentative D call TRBD1 (6 bases). Per germline, CDR1 MNHNS and CDR2 SASEGT. V was shortened by 5 bases and J by 6 bases, with 17 bases between the two germline ends. The CDR3 has 15 residues. The CDR3 sequence: CASSFRDMGLQPQHF. The CDR3 coding sequence is TGTGCCAGCAGTTTCCGGGACATGGGTCTTCAGCCCCAGCATTTT.

The chain is built from TRBV7-7 and TRBJ2-1; TRBD1 might be the D (6 bases). Deletions cut 1 base from V and 9 bases from J, with 16 bases between. CDR1 is SSHAT, CDR2 FNYEAQ, per germline (reference sequence). The CDR3 is made up of 15 amino acids. The CDR3 loop reads CASSLESQGHIEQFF. CDR3 DNA sequence: TGTGCCAGCAGCTTAGAAAGCCAGGGACATATTGAGCAGTTCTTC. Full variable domain (outside the CDR3, taken from reference TRBV7-7 and TRBJ2-1): GAGVSQSPRYKVTKRGQDVTLRCDPISSHATLYWYQQALGQGPEFLTYFNYEAQPDKSGLPSDRFSAERPEGSISTLTIQRTEQRDSAMYRCASSLESQGHIEQFFGPGTRLTVL.

The V call is TRBV19, the J call TRBJ2-2; possibly TRBD2 for D (6 bases). V was shortened by 6 bases and J by 6 bases, with 11 bases between the two germline ends. The CDR3 contains 13 residues. From germline, CDR1 is LNHDA and CDR2 SQIVND (reference sequence). CDR3 in DNA: TGTGCCAGTAGCGGGAGTTGGGCCGGGGAGCTGTTTTTT. Translation gives CASSGSWAGELFF.

Comments on this clone: At the DNA level, this CDR3 is encoded by other sequences in the same sample as well. The V and J genes are TRBV27 and TRBJ2-7; D is ambiguous. The germline V gene encodes CDR1 MNHEY and CDR2 SMNVEV (reference sequence). This CDR3 comprises 13 residues. V was pared by 2 bases and J by 0 bases, with 5 bases between. CDR3 nucleotide sequence: TGTGCCAGCAGTTTAGTGGACTCCTACGAGCAGTACTTC. The encoded protein is CASSLVDSYEQYF.

The chain carries TRBV5-4 and TRBJ2-5; D possibly corresponds to TRBD2 (5 bases). Trimming took 4 bases from V and 5 from J, leaving 15 bases between them. The CDR3 length is 14 residues. CDR1 SGHNT and CDR2 YYREEE come from the germline V gene (reference sequence). The CDR3 DNA follows: TGTGCCAGCAGCACGGCCGGGGTCCGGGAGACCCAGTACTTC. Protein: CASSTAGVRETQYF.